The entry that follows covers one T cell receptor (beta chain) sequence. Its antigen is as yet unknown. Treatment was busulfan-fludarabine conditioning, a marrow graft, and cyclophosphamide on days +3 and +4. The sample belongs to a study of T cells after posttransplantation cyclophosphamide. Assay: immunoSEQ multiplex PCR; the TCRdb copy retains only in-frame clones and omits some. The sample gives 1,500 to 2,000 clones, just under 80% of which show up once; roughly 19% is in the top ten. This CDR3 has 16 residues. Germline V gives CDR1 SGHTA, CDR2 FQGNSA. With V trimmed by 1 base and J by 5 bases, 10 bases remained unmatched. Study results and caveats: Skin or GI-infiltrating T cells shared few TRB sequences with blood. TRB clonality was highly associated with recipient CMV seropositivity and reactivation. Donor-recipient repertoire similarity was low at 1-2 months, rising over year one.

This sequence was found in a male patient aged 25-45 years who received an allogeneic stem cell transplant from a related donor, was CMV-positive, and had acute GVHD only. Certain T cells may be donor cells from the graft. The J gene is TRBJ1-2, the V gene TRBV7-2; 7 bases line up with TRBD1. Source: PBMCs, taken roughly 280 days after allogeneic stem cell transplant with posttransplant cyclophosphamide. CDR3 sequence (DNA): TGTGCCAGCAGCTTAGAAACCGGGACAGACGAATATGGCTACACCTTC. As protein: CASSLETGTDEYGYTF.